The clone carrying this TCR beta chain is termed medium-sized. Its antigen is undetermined. The record originates from a study of T cell clones after liver transplantation. This table comes from immunoSEQ multiplex PCR, and its TCRdb copy is limited to in-frame clones, with some not included. The data hold about 11,000 clones, with 70% to 75% observed a single time. Whole-study results and caveats: Conclusions were preliminary, with small, heterogeneous patient groups. Graft donor-reactive T cells may have migrated into the graft rather than being deleted.

This sequence was found in a human patient who received a liver transplant. Some T cells may be supplied by the graft donor. Sequenced here: CD4+ T cells from blood, sampled approximately 29 months after liver transplant.

This CDR3 is CASCRSPQNTEAFF. The CDR3 DNA is TGTGCCAGCTGTAGGAGCCCACAGAACACTGAAGCTTTCTTT. The chain recombines TRBV6-6 with TRBJ1-1; unclear D gene. Trimming removed 8 bases at V and 1 base at J, with 14 bases between. CDR3 length: 14 residues. Looked up from germline, CDR1 is MNHNY and CDR2 is SVGAGI (reference sequence).